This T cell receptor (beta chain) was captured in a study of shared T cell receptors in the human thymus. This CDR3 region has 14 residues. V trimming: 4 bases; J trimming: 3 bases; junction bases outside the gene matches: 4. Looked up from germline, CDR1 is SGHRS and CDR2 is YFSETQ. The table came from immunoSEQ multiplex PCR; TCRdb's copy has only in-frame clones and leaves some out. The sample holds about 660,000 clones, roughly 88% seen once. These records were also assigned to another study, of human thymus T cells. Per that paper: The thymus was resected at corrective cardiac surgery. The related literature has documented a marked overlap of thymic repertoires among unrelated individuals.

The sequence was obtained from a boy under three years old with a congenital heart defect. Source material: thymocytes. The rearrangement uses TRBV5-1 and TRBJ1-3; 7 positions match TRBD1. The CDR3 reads CASSARGNGNTIYF. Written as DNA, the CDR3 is TGCGCCAGCAGCGCCAGGGGGAATGGAAACACCATATATTTT.